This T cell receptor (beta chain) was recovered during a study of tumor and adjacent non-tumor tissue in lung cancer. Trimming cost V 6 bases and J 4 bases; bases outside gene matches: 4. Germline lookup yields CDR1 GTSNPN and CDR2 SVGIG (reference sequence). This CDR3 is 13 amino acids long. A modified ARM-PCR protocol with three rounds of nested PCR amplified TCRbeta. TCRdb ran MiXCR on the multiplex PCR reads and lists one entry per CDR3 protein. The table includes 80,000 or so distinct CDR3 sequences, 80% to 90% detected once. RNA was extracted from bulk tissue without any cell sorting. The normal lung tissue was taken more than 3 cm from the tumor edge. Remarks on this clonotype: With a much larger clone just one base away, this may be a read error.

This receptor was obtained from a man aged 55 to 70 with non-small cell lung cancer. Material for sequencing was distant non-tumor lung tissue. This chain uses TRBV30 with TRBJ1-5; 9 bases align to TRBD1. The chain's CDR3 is CACRTGDNQPQHF. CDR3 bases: TGTGCCTGCAGGACAGGGGATAATCAGCCCCAGCATTTT.